Listed here is a single TCR beta chain. Its antigen is unknown. The data stem from a study of TIL therapy for anti-PD-1-resistant metastatic lung cancer. The study, taken as a whole, reports: Treatment-naive, never-smoker and oncogene-addicted patients were overrepresented in this highly selected cohort.

Time point of the sample: pre-treatment sample, taken before nivolumab and TIL therapy. The tumor samples were excised metastases, mostly pleural nodules or supraclavicular lymph nodes. Germline CDR1 and CDR2: SGHRS and YFSETQ. Trimming took 2 bases from V and 1 from J, leaving 12 bases between them. CDR3 length: 15 residues. The libraries were made with immunoSEQ v3. Each library reached 1.5 million to 2.5 million read pairs, or roughly 4.5-6.5 million at deep level. Measured with immunoSEQ multiplex PCR; TCRdb has only the in-frame clones, and not every one. Of 95,000 or so clones detected, about 71% appear once; the ten largest clones hold approximately 9.9%.

The genes are TRBV5-1 and TRBJ2-5; tentatively, D is TRBD1 (5 bases). The TCR comes from a person aged 25-85 years with non-small cell lung cancer. Sequenced here: tumor tissue, sampled at baseline. In nucleotides, the CDR3 is TGCGCCAGCAGCTTAGGGGCCGCTTTCCAAGAGACCCAGTACTTC. It encodes CASSLGAAFQETQYF.